This T cell receptor beta chain is from a study of blood T cell repertoires in COVID-19. Sequencing used immunoSEQ multiplex PCR; TCRdb keeps in-frame clones, though not all of them. This repertoire shows 120,000 to 150,000 clones, roughly 87% found once; its top ten account for over 0.85%. This CDR3 has 18 amino acids. V was pared by 0 bases and J by 3 bases, with 18 bases between. Germline V lookup: CDR1 LNHNV, CDR2 YYDKDF (reference sequence). The sequenced sample consisted of peripheral blood. This sequence originates from a woman between 50 and 59 years old with acute or convalescent COVID-19. The chain has TRBV15 and TRBJ2-1; a possible D gene is TRBD2 (5 bases). This CDR3 reads CATSRERLREGLYNEQFF. The CDR3 DNA reads as TGTGCCACCAGCAGAGAGAGGTTAAGAGAGGGCCTCTACAATGAGCAGTTCTTC.